This T cell receptor beta chain was retrieved from a study of T-cell reconstitution after alpha-beta-depleted transplantation in children (dated by TCRdb to the mid-2010s). The study in broad terms: T-cell immune reconstitution after TCRalphabeta/CD19-depleted allogeneic hematopoietic cell transplantation in children was quantitatively tracked in the study by means of TCR repertoire profiling. General conclusions and limits of the study: In some patients, high TCRbeta diversity at day 60 was attributed to recipient T cells and intrathymic progenitors that had survived conditioning. Apparently early alphabetaT-cell count recovery about two months after transplant reportedly relied on only several hundred rapidly expanded clones derived from non-depleted graft cells. The frequencies of hyperexpanded clones fell over the following months, and after one year, T-cell counts and TCRbeta diversity were mostly attributed to newly produced T cells.

In light of the paper, this sample's treatment or condition label describes: allogeneic hematopoietic cell transplantation with graft depleted of TCRalphabeta T cells and CD19 B cells. TCRalphabeta/CD19-depleted allogeneic hematopoietic cell grafts were given to the transplant recipients, all of whom were children. Remarks on this clonotype: Its antigen is still unknown. Base qualities are not at hand, and no much larger clone is one base apart.

The library came from PCR. Reads for this sample came from an Illumina HiSeq 2500. TCR library preparation used molecular barcoding, with unique molecular identifiers applied to normalize quantification of the TCRbeta repertoire. TCRdb trimmed public reads at Q25 via fastp, called clones via MiXCR and kept in-frame beta chains. Records with the same CDR3 protein are collapsed into one entry carrying the most frequent genes and DNA. Recorded for this sample are about 600,000 distinct CDR3 sequences; 20% to 25% of them occurred a single time. The ten biggest clones cover less than 15% of the sample. The receptor was derived from a boy less than two years old who had a stem cell transplant for acute myeloid leukemia, so the T cells may come from the graft donor. The source was PBMCs, mostly from graft donor cells, collected 360 days after TCRalphabeta/CD19-depleted stem cell transplant.

The bases are TGTGCCAGCAGTTTAGTCGGTAGCGCTCACAATGAGCAGTTCTTC. Its translation is CASSLVGSAHNEQFF. The chain was built from TRBV12-3 or TRBV12-4 and TRBJ2-1; TRBD2 is a weak D gene call, 5 bases matching. Cut back by 1 base and 5 bases, the V and J ends lie 12 bases apart. Including the terminal cysteine and phenylalanine, the CDR3 comprises 15 residues. Just CDR3 DNA is preserved here, 45 bases in frame from base 1.